The rows below give T cell receptor beta chains drawn from one sample of a study of blood T cell repertoires in COVID-19. The assay was immunoSEQ multiplex PCR, and TCRdb's table has in-frame clones only and misses some. The data hold 90,000 to 150,000 clones, with 85% observed a single time. The sample taken for sequencing was peripheral blood. Receptors originate from a man at least 80 years old with acute or convalescent COVID-19. The CDR3 runs from the conserved cysteine through the conserved F or W. Fields, in order: V gene, D gene, clone size, J gene, CDR3 DNA, CDR3 protein. The D gene is left open where the match is weak. Clone size is stated in some rows and not others, as once, few, many or a class when expanded.

V: TRBV5-4
D: TRBD1
size: .
J: TRBJ1-1
DNA: TGTGCCAGCAGCTCTGACAGGGTCGGCATGAACACTGAAGCTTTCTTT
CDR3: CASSSDRVGMNTEAFF

V: TRBV7-2
D: .
size: .
J: TRBJ1-1
DNA: TGTGCCAGCAGCTTAGACAGGGCTACTGAAGCTTTCTTT
CDR3: CASSLDRATEAFF

V: TRBV4-2
D: .
size: .
J: TRBJ2-3
DNA: TGTGCCAGCAGCCCCTTGACAGGGAGGAATACGCAGTATTTT
CDR3: CASSPLTGRNTQYF

V: TRBV24-1
D: .
size: .
J: TRBJ2-7
DNA: TGTGCCACCAGTCAGGAGCAGTACTTC
CDR3: CATSQEQYF

V: TRBV18
D: TRBD1
size: .
J: TRBJ1-2
DNA: TGTGCCAGCTCACCAGGACAGGTCCTTGGGGGCTACACCTTC
CDR3: CASSPGQVLGGYTF

V: TRBV29-1
D: TRBD1
size: .
J: TRBJ2-3
DNA: TGCAGCGTTGGGGCAGGGGGCGTGGATACGCAGTATTTT
CDR3: CSVGAGGVDTQYF

V: TRBV28
D: TRBD2
size: .
J: TRBJ2-3
DNA: TGTGCCAGCAGTTTATTCCCGGGACTAGCCGGAAAAACAGATACGCAGTATTTT
CDR3: CASSLFPGLAGKTDTQYF

V: TRBV5-6
D: .
size: .
J: TRBJ1-1
DNA: TGTGCCAGCAGCTTCCGCGGACTGTCGGGAAACACTGAAGCTTTCTTT
CDR3: CASSFRGLSGNTEAFF

V: TRBV6-2/TRBV6-3
D: .
size: .
J: TRBJ1-5
DNA: TGTGCCAGCAGCTCCATATCTTCAGGGCTCCTGAGTAGCAATCAGCCCCAGCATTTT
CDR3: CASSSISSGLLSSNQPQHF

V: TRBV6-5
D: .
size: .
J: TRBJ1-2
DNA: TGTGCCAGCAGTCAGGGTAACTATGGCTACACCTTC
CDR3: CASSQGNYGYTF

V: TRBV5-1
D: TRBD1
size: .
J: TRBJ1-2
DNA: TGCGCCAGCAAACCGGGACAGGGGGCTTATGGCTACACCTTC
CDR3: CASKPGQGAYGYTF

V: TRBV5-4
D: .
size: .
J: TRBJ2-2
DNA: TGTGCCAGCAGCTCCTGGGGGCTACTAGTCACCGGGGAGCTGTTTTTT
CDR3: CASSSWGLLVTGELFF

V: TRBV18
D: .
size: few
J: TRBJ1-3
DNA: TGTGCCAGCTCACCCGGGGTATCTGGAAACACCATATATTTT
CDR3: CASSPGVSGNTIYF

V: TRBV7-3
D: .
size: .
J: TRBJ2-2
DNA: TGTGCCAGCAGCCCCACTTCTTACACCGGGGAGCTGTTTTTT
CDR3: CASSPTSYTGELFF

V: TRBV24-1
D: TRBD1
size: .
J: TRBJ2-3
DNA: TGTGCCACCAGTGAACCAGGGGGCCCCGGAGATACGCAGTATTTT
CDR3: CATSEPGGPGDTQYF

V: TRBV5-1
D: .
size: .
J: TRBJ2-4
DNA: TGCGCCAGCAGCTCTGAAAACATTCAGTACTTC
CDR3: CASSSENIQYF

V: TRBV5-4
D: TRBD2
size: .
J: TRBJ2-3
DNA: TGTGCCAGCAGCTTCGCTAGCGGGGCCACAGATACGCAGTATTTT
CDR3: CASSFASGATDTQYF

V: TRBV12-3/TRBV12-4
D: .
size: few
J: TRBJ1-2
DNA: TGTGCCAGCAGCGCAGACAGCCTAAGGGGCTACACCTTC
CDR3: CASSADSLRGYTF

V: TRBV2
D: .
size: once
J: TRBJ1-6
DNA: TGTGCCAGCAGCGCCAGACAGCTAGATAATTCACCCCTCCACTTT
CDR3: CASSARQLDNSPLHF